This record looks at one T cell receptor (beta chain) sequence and its context. This clone was seen once. Its antigen specificity is not known. Base-call qualities are not available, and no considerably larger clone is one nucleotide away. Genomic DNA was isolated from the sorted cells so that the TCRbeta CDR3 region could be sequenced. TCRbeta CDR3 regions were sequenced using the immunoSEQ Assay. Drawn from immuneACCESS, this table holds only the in-frame rearrangements with V and J called that TCRdb kept. Clones are partly lost; checked studies trace under half to an unresolved V gene and leave the rest unexplained. The sample table lists 55,000 to 80,000 clones, 89% of them with a count of one. About 12% of the sample is taken by the ten largest. Patients with autoimmune disease history or receiving systemic immunosuppression were excluded from the trial. Peripheral blood for TCR sequencing was collected from all dose cohorts at baseline, on cycle 4 day 1, and on cycle 7 day 1. The samples were drawn from a first-in-human, open-label, multicenter phase I dose-escalation trial of ivuxolimab. Adults with locally advanced or metastatic melanoma, renal cell, hepatocellular, or head and neck squamous cell carcinoma were enrolled in the trial. Before TCR sequencing, CD4+ and CD8+ T cells were separately sorted from peripheral blood.

These data are taken from a study of OX40 agonist ivuxolimab in advanced cancers. About the investigation overall: Ivuxolimab was a fully human IgG2 agonistic monoclonal antibody targeting the costimulatory receptor OX40 (CD134). Intravenous ivuxolimab was administered to patients every 2 weeks at six dose levels: 0.01, 0.1, 0.3, 1.5, 3 and 10 mg/kg. Of the roughly 52 patients in dose escalation, some 20 had hepatocellular carcinoma, about 15 had melanoma, 9 had renal cell carcinoma and 9 had head and neck cancer. In the dose-escalation cohort, around four fifths of patients were male, and the mean age was around 60 years, with a range of roughly 20 to 79. Prior anti-PD-1, anti-PD-L1 or anti-CTLA-4 therapy was permitted, and checkpoint inhibitors had been received by around 39% of dose-escalation patients. Three dose-escalation patients achieved partial responses, one with hepatocellular carcinoma and two with cutaneous melanoma. Peripheral TCRbeta sequencing was intended to test whether TCR sequence diversity was altered and clonal T-cell expansion was caused by ivuxolimab. The paper reports the monotherapy dose-escalation portion (N of about 56 patients) of the phase I ivuxolimab trial. Paper-wide results and their limitations: At doses of 0.1 to 3.0 mg/kg, clonal expansion of both CD4+ and CD8+ blood T cells was observed from baseline to week 6. In the 0.1-3.0 mg/kg groups, partial responders had among the lowest normalized peripheral clonal expansion, particularly in CD8+ T cells. Low levels of normalized T-cell clonal expansion were also seen in some patients who did not respond. The antigen specificity of the peripheral T cells that underwent clonal expansion was not determined. After ivuxolimab, CD8+ T cells had more expanded clones than CD4+ T cells on average.

At the junction V is shortened by 5 bases and J by 2 bases; bases outside the gene matches: 7. CDR1 is given as SGHVS and CDR2 as FNYEAQ, both from the germline V gene. The CDR3 sequence holds 16 residues, the cysteine and phenylalanine included. The only DNA kept is the CDR3, 48 bases in frame from the first base. Here the chain combines TRBV7-6 and TRBJ1-1; the central 11 bases match TRBD1. The receptor comes from an adult with an advanced solid tumor such as melanoma, head and neck, liver or kidney cancer. Sequencing was performed on CD4+ or CD8+ T cells sorted from blood, taken in a trial of the OX40 agonist ivuxolimab. CDR3 region: CASSAGTGGTNTEAFF. Read as DNA, the sequence is TGTGCCAGCAGCGCCGGGACAGGGGGGACCAACACTGAAGCTTTCTTT.